This T cell receptor beta chain was identified in a study of blood T cell repertoires in COVID-19 (dated by TCRdb to about 2020). A note on the overall study: The collaborator samples originated in the United States, Italy and Spain and spanned the acute and convalescent phases of COVID-19. Nearly every sample came with metadata listing a de-identified subject ID, COVID-19 status, age in years and sex. Where HLA class I and class II types were available, the types were taken from metadata supplied by the sample provider, not from assay-based typing. The repertoires were released in a freely available public database meant as a resource for research on the immune response to SARS-CoV-2. The dataset comprised deeply sampled blood TCRbeta repertoires from subjects exposed to, actively infected with, or recovered from COVID-19. The samples were drawn from two sources: the first 160 participants of the ongoing ImmuneRACE study, and approximately 1,300 subjects contributed by 6 global collaborators. The material from the prospective study consisted of cDNA or gDNA derived from T cells, B-cell-depleted T cells, or PBMCs.

TCRbeta CDR3 regions were amplified from genomic DNA using the immunoSEQ Assay, a bias-controlled multiplex PCR. In the source study's methods: The number of nucleated cells in each sample was estimated from the amplification of reference gene primers within the assay. To quantify the absolute abundance of each unique TCRbeta CDR3 rearrangement, sequence reads were collapsed and filtered. For each sample, productive Simpson clonality was calculated as the square root of Simpson's diversity index over productive rearrangements. TCRdb limited this immuneACCESS table to in-frame rearrangements with V and J called. A share of clones is missing; checked studies link under half to unresolved V genes, and the rest is unexplained. The DNA gave D and trimming, while V, J and clone size come from that table. This sample gives about 53,000 clones in total; approximately 80% of them show up just once. Less than 3% of the sample lies in the top ten.

Collaborating institutions collected whole blood in K2EDTA tubes following their own protocols. For TCRbeta analysis, collaborator samples were shipped as frozen whole blood, as isolated PBMCs, or as DNA extracted from either sample type. General study outcomes and caveats: Clinical and demographic metadata were provided uncurated, with the amount varying by source and participant.

Note on this clone: Its target antigen remains unknown. The sample holds no much larger clone one base away, and base qualities are not on file.

This receptor was taken from a woman aged 55-70 years with acute or convalescent COVID-19. The sequencing input was peripheral blood.

The CDR3 amino acid sequence is: CATSDPGRGVTDTQYF. The nucleotide sequence is given as TGTGCCACCAGTGACCCAGGGAGGGGGGTCACAGATACGCAGTATTTT. The chain is made from TRBV24-1 and TRBJ2-3, with TRBD2 perhaps the D gene, on 7 matching bases. The CDR3 runs 16 residues from the cysteine to the phenylalanine. Only the CDR3 part of the read is kept: 48 bases, read in frame from the first base. Trimming at the junction amounts to 4 bases on V and 2 bases on J, and the germline ends lie 15 bases apart. The germline V gene supplies CDR1 KGHDR and CDR2 SFDVKD.